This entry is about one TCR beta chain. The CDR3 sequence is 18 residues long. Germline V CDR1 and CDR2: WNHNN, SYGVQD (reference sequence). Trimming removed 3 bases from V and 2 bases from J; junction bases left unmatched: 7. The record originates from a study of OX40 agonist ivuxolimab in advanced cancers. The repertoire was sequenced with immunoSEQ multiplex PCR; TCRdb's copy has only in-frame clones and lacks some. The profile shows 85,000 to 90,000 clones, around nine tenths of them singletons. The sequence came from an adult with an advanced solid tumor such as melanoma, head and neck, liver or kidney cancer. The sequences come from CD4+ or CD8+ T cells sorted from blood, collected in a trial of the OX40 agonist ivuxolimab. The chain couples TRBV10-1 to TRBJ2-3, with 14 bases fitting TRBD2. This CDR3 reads CASSDRTSGRQVTDTQYF. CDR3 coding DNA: TGCGCCAGCAGTGACAGGACTAGCGGGAGGCAGGTCACAGATACGCAGTATTTT.